Presented here are 27 T cell receptor beta chains from one specimen sequenced in a study of T cells after yellow fever vaccination. One entry per CDR3 protein, called by TCRdb with MiXCR from the 5' RACE reads. The sample consists of 80,000 to 100,000 distinct CDR3 sequences, 8% to 10% of them appearing once. Sequencing was performed on CD8+ T cells not binding an NS4B(214-222) dextramer, sorted from PBMCs, taken around 15 days after the first yellow fever vaccination. The receptors were gathered from a man in his late teens or twenties who received the YFV17D yellow fever vaccine.

This clonotype was observed a handful of times. The chain couples TRBV28 to TRBJ2-7; the D gene could be TRBD1 or TRBD2 (5 bases each). Germline values: CDR1 MDHEN, CDR2 SYDVKM. There are 14 residues in the CDR3. V was shortened by 5 bases and J by 3 bases, with 14 bases between the two germline ends. CDR3 in DNA: TGTGCCAGCAGTAACCCTAGGGACCTCTACGAGCAGTACGTC. It is translated as CASSNPRDLYEQYV.

This clonotype turned up a few times. The rearrangement links TRBV13 to TRBJ2-2; D might be TRBD1 (6 bases). The V gene lost 5 bases and the J gene lost 1 base, with 8 bases spanning the gap. The CDR3 has 14 residues. Germline CDR1 and CDR2: PRHDT and FYEKMQ (reference sequence). CDR3 in DNA: TGTGCCAGCAGCCGGGGACAGAACACCGGGGAGCTGTTTTTT. This sequence encodes CASSRGQNTGELFF. The complete variable domain, with remaining parts taken from reference TRBV13 and TRBJ2-2, reads AAGVIQSPRHLIKEKRETATLKCYPIPRHDTVYWYQQGPGQDPQFLISFYEKMQSDKGSIPDRFSAQQFSDYHSELNMSSLELGDSALYFCASSRGQNTGELFFGEGSRLTVL.

Concerning this clonotype itself: This may come from a read error, since a much larger clone is one base off. The chain uses TRBV6-1 and TRBJ1-2; D gene unclear. The CDR3 covers 15 residues. The germline gives CDR1 MNHNS, CDR2 SASEGT. The CDR3 DNA is TGTTCCAGCACTCCATCCCCGGCTTCTAACTATGGCTACACCTTC. Its protein product is CSSTPSPASNYGYTF.

V is TRBV12-3 or TRBV12-4 and J is TRBJ1-1, with D perhaps matching TRBD1 (6 bases). This CDR3 comprises 13 residues. The V end lost 3 bases, the J end lost 5 bases, and 10 bases lay between the germline ends. The CDR3 is CASSFGTGTEAFF. The CDR3 nucleotides read TGTGCCAGCAGTTTCGGCACAGGGACTGAAGCTTTCTTT.

V gene TRBV5-1 combines with J gene TRBJ2-7; 10 nucleotides line up with TRBD1. V lost 5 bases, J lost 2 bases, and 1 base stayed unmatched. The CDR3 extends over 13 amino acids. Germline V gene lookup returns CDR1 SGHRS and CDR2 YFSETQ. DNA of the CDR3: TGCGCCAGCAGGGGGACAGGGGCCTACGAGCAGTACTTC. As protein: CASRGTGAYEQYF.

In this sample, this clonotype turned up many times. V usage is TRBV4-1 and J usage is TRBJ2-7; D not certain. CDR1 is MGHRA, CDR2 YSYEKL, per germline. The CDR3 extends over 14 amino acids. The V and J ends lost 5 bases and 0 bases respectively, with 11 bases between them. The CDR3 loop is CASSNTVGSYEQYF. DNA for the CDR3: TGCGCCAGCAGCAATACCGTGGGCTCCTACGAGCAGTACTTC.

By share, this clonotype counts as large. This chain joins TRBV5-4 and TRBJ1-6, with D unresolved. This CDR3 region has 16 residues. The germline V gene encodes CDR1 SGHNT and CDR2 YYREEE (reference sequence). V was shortened by 5 bases and J by 0 bases, with 12 bases between the two germline ends. CDR3 coding DNA: TGTGCCAGCAGGGCCATGAAGGGCTCCTATAATTCACCCCTCCACTTT. This sequence encodes CASRAMKGSYNSPLHF. Drawing the rest from reference TRBV5-4 and TRBJ1-6, the complete variable domain is ETGVTQSPTHLIKTRGQQVTLRCSSQSGHNTVSWYQQALGQGPQFIFQYYREEENGRGNFPPRFSGLQFPNYSSELNVNALELDDSALYLCASRAMKGSYNSPLHFGNGTRLTVT.

The chain employs TRBV6-2 or TRBV6-3 and TRBJ2-1, with 7 nucleotides matching TRBD2. The CDR3 has 14 amino acids. The trim removed 7 bases at V and 9 bases at J, leaving 12 bases unmatched. CDR1 is MNHEY and CDR2 is SVGEGT in the germline V gene. The DNA for the CDR3 is TGTGCCAGCACCCTGGTAGGCGGGGGTGGTGAGCAGTTCTTC. This gives the protein CASTLVGGGGEQFF.

The table lists this clonotype with many counts. This chain connects TRBV5-1 to TRBJ1-1; D possibly corresponds to TRBD1 (6 bases). The CDR3 sequence is 15 residues long. Per the germline V gene, CDR1 is SGHRS and CDR2 is YFSETQ. Trimming pared 5 bases from V and 0 bases from J, leaving 14 bases between. The DNA for the CDR3 is TGCGCCAGCAGTAAAACAGGGACGGTGAACACTGAAGCTTTCTTT. Its translation is CASSKTGTVNTEAFF.

The sample holds a few counts of this clonotype. This sequence joins TRBV7-8 and TRBJ1-1; weak D call: TRBD1 (5 bases). The CDR3 has 13 amino acids. Trimming removed 5 bases at V and 7 bases at J, with 14 bases between. The V gene's germline CDR1 is SGHVS and CDR2 FQNEAQ. CDR3 DNA: TGTGCCAGCAGCATGCCGGGACTTTATGAAGCTTTCTTT. It encodes CASSMPGLYEAFF.

This chain connects TRBV29-1 to TRBJ1-2; D might be TRBD1 (5 bases). Germline V gene sequence: CDR1 SQVTM, CDR2 ANQGSEA. The CDR3 runs 11 residues. V shed 7 bases and J shed 5 bases, with 11 bases lying between them. CDR3 DNA sequence: TGCAGCGCCCCAGGGCGGTATGGCTACACCTTC. It yields the protein CSAPGRYGYTF.

In its sample, this clonotype was seen a few times. The chain carries TRBV25-1 and TRBJ2-1; no definite D call. CDR3 length equals 18 residues. V lost 6 bases, J lost 0 bases, and 21 bases lay in between. Germline V gene lookup returns CDR1 MGHDK and CDR2 SYGVNS. CDR3 amino acids: CASRPDKEMISSYNEQFF. The CDR3, as DNA: TGTGCCAGCAGACCTGACAAGGAGATGATAAGCTCCTACAATGAGCAGTTCTTC.

This clonotype was seen a handful of times. CDR3 nucleotides: TGCGCCAGCAGCCAAGAGACTAGCGTCTACGAGCAGTACTTC. Residues: CASSQETSVYEQYF. V is TRBV4-1 and J is TRBJ2-7; TRBD2 matches at 8 bases. This CDR3 is 14 amino acids long. Germline values: CDR1 MGHRA, CDR2 YSYEKL. V lost 0 bases, J lost 3 bases, and 1 base stayed unmatched.

The sample holds a few counts of this clonotype. The rearrangement uses TRBV12-3 or TRBV12-4 and TRBJ1-5, with 7 bases identical to TRBD1. V trimming: 5 bases; J trimming: 4 bases; junction bases outside the gene matches: 5. The CDR3 runs 14 residues. CDR3 sequence: CASSPRGGNQPQHF. DNA for the CDR3: TGTGCCAGCAGTCCCAGGGGGGGGAATCAGCCCCAGCATTTT.

This clonotype came up a few times. The chain combines TRBV6-2 or TRBV6-3 with TRBJ2-2; 12 bases are a match to TRBD2. The V and J ends lost 4 bases and 1 base, in that order; junction bases with no gene match: 4. This CDR3 is 17 amino acids long. Germline-derived CDR1 and CDR2 are MNHEY and SVGEGT. This chain's CDR3 is CASSSGLAGKNTGELFF. CDR3 nucleotide sequence: TGTGCCAGCAGTTCCGGACTAGCGGGGAAGAACACCGGGGAGCTGTTTTTT.

Only a few counts were recorded for this clonotype. The chain uses TRBV27 and TRBJ2-7; 8 nucleotides line up with TRBD1. V shed 4 bases, J shed 4 bases, and the junction held 6 bases outside the gene matches. This CDR3 is built from 14 residues. CDR1 is MNHEY and CDR2 is SMNVEV in the germline V gene (reference sequence). CDR3 DNA: TGTGCCAGCAGTTATGGACAGGGAGCGTACGAGCAGTACGTC. This translates into CASSYGQGAYEQYV.

V and J are TRBV6-5 and TRBJ2-7, with D possibly called TRBD1 or TRBD2 (6 bases each). CDR1 and CDR2 (germline): MNHEY, SVGAGI. This CDR3 comprises 15 residues. Trimming took off 0 bases at V and 0 bases at J, with 9 bases between the two ends. The CDR3 DNA is TGTGCCAGCAGTTACTCGGGGGGCTCCTCCTACGAGCAGTACTTC. Its translation: CASSYSGGSSYEQYF.

The chain joins TRBV2 to TRBJ2-1; D gene ambiguous. Per the germline V gene, CDR1 is SNHLY and CDR2 is FYNNEI. CDR3 length: 15 residues. Trimming left V 6 bases short and J 8 bases short, with 20 bases between. CDR3 DNA: TGTGCCAGCAGAGCGACTTTCCCGTCCCTAGATGAGCAGTTCTTC. Residues: CASRATFPSLDEQFF.

In its sample, this clonotype was seen a few times. The CDR3 coding sequence is TGTGCCAGCGCGGGACAGGGGACCTTTCTAGCCAAAAACATTCAGTACTTC. It encodes CASAGQGTFLAKNIQYF. The J gene is TRBJ2-4, the V gene TRBV19, with 10 bases aligning to TRBD1. This CDR3 has 17 residues. Trimming at V came to 9 bases and at J to 0 bases, leaving 11 bases not matched to a gene. The germline V gene encodes CDR1 LNHDA and CDR2 SQIVND (reference sequence).

This clonotype has just a few counts. V and J are TRBV27 and TRBJ1-1; D gene unclear. Per germline, CDR1 MNHEY and CDR2 SMNVEV (reference sequence). Between the trimmed V and J ends, which lost 7 bases and 0 bases, there was a span of 15 bases. The CDR3 extends over 15 amino acids. CDR3 region: CASMIEAAMNTEAFF. The CDR3 DNA reads as TGTGCCAGCATGATCGAGGCAGCCATGAACACTGAAGCTTTCTTT.

The sample holds a few counts of this clonotype. This chain joins TRBV4-1 and TRBJ2-3; D may be TRBD1 (6 bases). The ends were cut back, 4 bases at V and 1 base at J, with 12 bases in the middle. Looked up from germline, CDR1 is MGHRA and CDR2 is YSYEKL. The CDR3 contains 15 residues. The CDR3 bases are TGCGCCAGCAGCCCCTCCAGGGGAGGCACAGATACGCAGTATTTT. Protein product: CASSPSRGGTDTQYF.

This clonotype appeared a few times. The rearrangement links TRBV5-1 to TRBJ2-1; D remains unclear. This CDR3 comprises 13 residues. Germline V CDR1 and CDR2: SGHRS, YFSETQ. V dropped 0 bases and J dropped 7 bases, with 8 bases sitting between them. CDR3: CASSLEAANEQFF. CDR3 coding DNA: TGCGCCAGCAGCTTGGAGGCCGCTAATGAGCAGTTCTTC.

This clonotype was detected a few times. The chain combines TRBV5-1 with TRBJ2-5, with TRBD1 matching over 7 bases. This CDR3 has 15 amino acids. Germline values: CDR1 SGHRS, CDR2 YFSETQ. After removal of 4 bases from V and 0 bases from J, the junction contained 6 bases not matched to a gene. The CDR3 DNA follows: TGCGCCAGCAGCGGCTCGACAGGGAACCAAGAGACCCAGTACTTC. This translates into CASSGSTGNQETQYF.

This clonotype showed up just a few times. The rearrangement joins TRBV9 to TRBJ2-3; no firm D call. Germline V gene data show CDR1 as SGDLS and CDR2 as YYNGEE. The CDR3 totals 12 residues. V lost 4 bases, J lost 6 bases, and 9 bases lay in between. The DNA of the CDR3 is TGTGCCAGCAGCTCTTCCCGGGATACGCAGTATTTT. Protein: CASSSSRDTQYF.

J is TRBJ2-2 and V is TRBV6-2 or TRBV6-3; D remains ambiguous. CDR1 and CDR2 (germline): MNHEY, SVGEGT. V lost 4 bases, J lost 5 bases, and 14 bases lay in between. The CDR3 totals 15 residues. Here the CDR3 reads CASSFGAPPTGELFF. CDR3 in DNA: TGTGCCAGCAGTTTTGGAGCTCCACCGACCGGGGAGCTGTTTTTT.

This clonotype was found a few times. DNA of the CDR3: TGTGCCACCAGCAGAGATGGGGTCGGTGGTTTCACAGATACGCAGTATTTT. Protein product: CATSRDGVGGFTDTQYF. The gene calls are TRBV15 and TRBJ2-3; the D is unclear. The V gene lost 0 bases and the J gene lost 2 bases, with 15 bases spanning the gap. Germline lookup yields CDR1 LNHNV and CDR2 YYDKDF (reference sequence). The CDR3 sequence is 17 residues long.

The V and J genes are TRBV27 and TRBJ2-2, with 10 bases matching TRBD1. The CDR3 extends over 16 amino acids. Trimming cost V 5 bases and J 4 bases; bases outside gene matches: 7. Germline CDR1 and CDR2: MNHEY and SMNVEV (reference sequence). CDR3 DNA: TGTGCCAGCAGTAAGACCGGGACAGGGGTCACCGGGGAGCTGTTTTTT. Protein: CASSKTGTGVTGELFF.